The entry below describes one T cell receptor (beta chain). Its antigen remains unidentified. CDR1 and CDR2 (germline): SGDLS, YYNGEE. CDR3 length: 12 residues. The V and J ends lost 4 bases and 5 bases respectively, with 6 bases between them. The sample belongs to a study of cytomegalovirus exposure and HLA in healthy donors. Study details: Among the 400 or so donors who were genotyped, about 79% fell in the genetic ancestry cluster that is associated with self-reported Caucasian donors.

In the PCR, 60 Vbeta and 13 Jbeta primers were used. Generated by immunoSEQ multiplex PCR, the TCRdb table keeps only in-frame clones and is missing some. This sample's table reports around 150,000 clones. Findings of the study overall: The authors later found TCR association rates varying by HLA locus, with DRB1 most and HLA-C fewest. One later analysis reportedly identified an Asian-associated ancestry cluster that showed fewer N-insertions than the roughly 700-donor mean. Altogether, 150 to 200 TCR beta chains were recorded as cytomegalovirus-associated.

The chain links TRBV9 to TRBJ2-2, with D unclear. The receptor was derived from a woman aged 60-75 years in good health and CMV-seronegative. The specimen was PBMCs. In DNA form, the CDR3 reads TGTGCCAGCAGCTTCCGTACCGGGGAGCTGTTTTTT. This sequence encodes CASSFRTGELFF.